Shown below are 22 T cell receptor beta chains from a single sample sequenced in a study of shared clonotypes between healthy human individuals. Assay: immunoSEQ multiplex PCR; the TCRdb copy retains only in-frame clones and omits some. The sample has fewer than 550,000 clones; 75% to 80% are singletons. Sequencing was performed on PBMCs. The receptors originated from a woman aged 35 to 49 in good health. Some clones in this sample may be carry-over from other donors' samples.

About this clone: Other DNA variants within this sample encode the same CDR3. The CDR3 spells CASSIRLAENNEQFF. The CDR3 bases are TGTGCCAGTAGTATCCGGCTAGCAGAAAACAATGAGCAGTTCTTC. The J gene is TRBJ2-1, the V gene TRBV19; D may be TRBD2 (5 bases). V dropped 3 bases and J dropped 5 bases, with 14 bases sitting between them. Germline V lookup: CDR1 LNHDA, CDR2 SQIVND (reference sequence). The CDR3 runs 15 residues. Together with reference TRBV19 and TRBJ2-1, the CDR3 gives the full variable domain: DGGITQSPKYLFRKEGQNVTLSCEQNLNHDAMYWYRQDPGQGLRLIYYSQIVNDFQKGDIAEGYSVSREKKESFPLTVTSAQKNPTAFYLCASSIRLAENNEQFFGPGTRLTVL.

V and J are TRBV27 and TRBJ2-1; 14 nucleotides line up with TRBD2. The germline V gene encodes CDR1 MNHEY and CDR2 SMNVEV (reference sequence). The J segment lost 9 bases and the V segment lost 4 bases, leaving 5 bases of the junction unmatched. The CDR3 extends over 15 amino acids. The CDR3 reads CASSSGLAGVREQFF. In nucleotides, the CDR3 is TGTGCCAGCAGTTCGGGACTAGCGGGAGTTCGTGAGCAGTTCTTC.

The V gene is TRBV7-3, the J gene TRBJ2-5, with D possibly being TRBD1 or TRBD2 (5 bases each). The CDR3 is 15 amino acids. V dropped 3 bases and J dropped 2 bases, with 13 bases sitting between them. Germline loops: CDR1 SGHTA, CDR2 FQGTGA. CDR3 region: CASSFGTGPQETQYF. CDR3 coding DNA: TGTGCCAGCAGCTTCGGCACGGGGCCTCAAGAGACCCAGTACTTC.

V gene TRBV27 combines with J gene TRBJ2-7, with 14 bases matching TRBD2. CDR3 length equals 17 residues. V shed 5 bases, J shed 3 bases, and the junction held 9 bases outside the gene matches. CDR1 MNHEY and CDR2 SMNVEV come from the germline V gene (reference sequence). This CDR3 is CASSPGLAGGIFYEQYF. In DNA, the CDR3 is TGTGCCAGCAGTCCTGGACTAGCGGGAGGAATTTTCTACGAGCAGTACTTC.

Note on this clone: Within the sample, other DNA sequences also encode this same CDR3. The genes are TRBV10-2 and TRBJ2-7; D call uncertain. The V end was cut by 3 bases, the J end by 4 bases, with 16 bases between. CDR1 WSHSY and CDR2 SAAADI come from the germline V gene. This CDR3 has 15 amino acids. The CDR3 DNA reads TGCGCCAGCAGTGATCCAAGGCAGGCAAAGTACGAGCAGTACTTC. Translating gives CASSDPRQAKYEQYF.

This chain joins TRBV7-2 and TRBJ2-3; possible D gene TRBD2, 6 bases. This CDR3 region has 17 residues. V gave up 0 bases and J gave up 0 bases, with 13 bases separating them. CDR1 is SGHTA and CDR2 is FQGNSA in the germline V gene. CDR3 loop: CASSLARAGSSTDTQYF. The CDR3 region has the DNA TGTGCCAGCAGCTTAGCCCGAGCGGGTTCTAGCACAGATACGCAGTATTTT.

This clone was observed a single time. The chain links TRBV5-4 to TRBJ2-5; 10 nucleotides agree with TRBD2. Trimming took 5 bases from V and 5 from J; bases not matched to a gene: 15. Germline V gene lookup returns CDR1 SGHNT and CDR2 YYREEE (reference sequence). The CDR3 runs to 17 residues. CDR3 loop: CASSTKAGGPSGETQYF. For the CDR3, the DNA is TGTGCCAGCAGTACGAAAGCGGGAGGGCCTAGTGGGGAGACCCAGTACTTC.

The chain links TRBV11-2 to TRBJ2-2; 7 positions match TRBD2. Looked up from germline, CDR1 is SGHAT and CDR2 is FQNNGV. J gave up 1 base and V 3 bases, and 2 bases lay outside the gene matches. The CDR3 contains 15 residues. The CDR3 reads CASSFASGNTGELFF. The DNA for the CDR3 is TGTGCCAGCAGCTTCGCTAGCGGGAACACCGGGGAGCTGTTTTTT.

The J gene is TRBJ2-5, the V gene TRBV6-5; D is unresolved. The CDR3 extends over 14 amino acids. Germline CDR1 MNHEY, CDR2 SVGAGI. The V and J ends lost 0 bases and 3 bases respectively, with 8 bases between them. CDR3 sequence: CASSYSMREETQYF. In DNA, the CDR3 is TGTGCCAGCAGTTACTCGATGAGAGAAGAGACCCAGTACTTC.

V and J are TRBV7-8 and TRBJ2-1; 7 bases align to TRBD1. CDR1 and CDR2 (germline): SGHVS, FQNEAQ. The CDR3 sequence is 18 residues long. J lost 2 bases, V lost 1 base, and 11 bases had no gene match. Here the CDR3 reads CASSLVMTGPLTYNEQFF. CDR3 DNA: TGTGCCAGCAGCTTAGTGATGACAGGGCCCCTTACCTACAATGAGCAGTTCTTC.

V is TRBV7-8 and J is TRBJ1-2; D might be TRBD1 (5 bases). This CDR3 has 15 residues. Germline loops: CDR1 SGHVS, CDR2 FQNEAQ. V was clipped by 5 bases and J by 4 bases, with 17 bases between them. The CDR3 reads CASSPGADGLYGYTF. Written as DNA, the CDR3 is TGTGCCAGCAGCCCCGGGGCCGACGGGCTCTATGGCTACACCTTC.

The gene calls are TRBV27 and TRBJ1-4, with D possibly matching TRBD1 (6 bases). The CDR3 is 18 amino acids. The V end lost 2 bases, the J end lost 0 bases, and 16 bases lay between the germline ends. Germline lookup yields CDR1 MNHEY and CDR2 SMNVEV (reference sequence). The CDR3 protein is CASSLRTTGLSTNEKLFF. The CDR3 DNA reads TGTGCCAGCAGTTTACGGACCACAGGGCTTTCAACTAATGAAAAACTGTTTTTT.

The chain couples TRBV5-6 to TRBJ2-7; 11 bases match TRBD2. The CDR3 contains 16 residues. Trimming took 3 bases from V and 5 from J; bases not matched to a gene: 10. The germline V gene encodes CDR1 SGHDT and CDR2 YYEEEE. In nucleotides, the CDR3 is TGTGCCAGCAGCTCCCTACTAGCGGGAGACGCCCACGAGCAGTACTTC. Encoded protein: CASSSLLAGDAHEQYF. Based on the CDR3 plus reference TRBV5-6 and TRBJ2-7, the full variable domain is DAGVTQSPTHLIKTRGQQVTLRCSPKSGHDTVSWYQQALGQGPQFIFQYYEEEERQRGNFPDRFSGHQFPNYSSELNVNALLLGDSALYLCASSSLLAGDAHEQYFGPGTRLTVT.

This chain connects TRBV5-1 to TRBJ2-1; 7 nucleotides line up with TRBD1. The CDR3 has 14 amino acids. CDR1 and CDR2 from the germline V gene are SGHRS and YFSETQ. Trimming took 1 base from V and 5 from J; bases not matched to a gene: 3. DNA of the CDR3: TGCGCCAGCAGCTTGCAAGGGACAGACAATGAGCAGTTCTTC. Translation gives CASSLQGTDNEQFF.

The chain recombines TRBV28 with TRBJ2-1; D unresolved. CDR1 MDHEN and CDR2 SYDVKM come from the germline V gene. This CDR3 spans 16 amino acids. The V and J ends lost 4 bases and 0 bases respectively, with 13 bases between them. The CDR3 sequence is CASSSFFSSSYNEQFF. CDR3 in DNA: TGTGCCAGCAGTTCCTTTTTCAGCTCCTCCTACAATGAGCAGTTCTTC.

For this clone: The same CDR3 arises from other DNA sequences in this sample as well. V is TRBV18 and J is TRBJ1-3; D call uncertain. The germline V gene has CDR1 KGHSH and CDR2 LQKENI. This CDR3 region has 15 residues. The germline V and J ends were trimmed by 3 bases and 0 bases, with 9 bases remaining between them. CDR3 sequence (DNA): TGTGCCAGCTCACCGGAAAGGAGCTCTGGAAACACCATATATTTT. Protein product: CASSPERSSGNTIYF.

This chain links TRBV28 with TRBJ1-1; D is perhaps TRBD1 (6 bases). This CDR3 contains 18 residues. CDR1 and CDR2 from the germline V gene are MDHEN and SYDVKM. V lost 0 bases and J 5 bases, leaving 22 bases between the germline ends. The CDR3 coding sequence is TGTGCCAGCAGTTTATGGGGATTGATCAGCCAAGGGGGAACTGAAGCTTTCTTT. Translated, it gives CASSLWGLISQGGTEAFF.

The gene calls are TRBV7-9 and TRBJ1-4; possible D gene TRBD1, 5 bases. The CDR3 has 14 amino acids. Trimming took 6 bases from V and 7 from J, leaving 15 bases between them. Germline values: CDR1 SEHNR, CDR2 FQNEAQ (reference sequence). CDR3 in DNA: TGTGCCAGCAGACGTCCCGGGACGGGTGAAAAACTGTTTTTT. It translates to CASRRPGTGEKLFF.

The CDR3 loop is CASSYHLEQYF. The CDR3 DNA is TGTGCCAGCAGTTACCACCTCGAGCAGTACTTC. The chain recombines TRBV6-5 with TRBJ2-7; no firm D call. CDR1 and CDR2 from the germline V gene are MNHEY and SVGAGI. V lost 2 bases and J 6 bases, leaving 5 bases between the germline ends. The CDR3 contains 11 residues.

The CDR3 loop is CASSLGLAGYEQYF. CDR3 coding DNA: TGTGCCAGCAGCCTCGGACTAGCGGGCTACGAGCAGTACTTC. The chain links TRBV11-1 to TRBJ2-7, with TRBD2 matching 11 bases. The CDR3 totals 14 residues. V shed 5 bases, J shed 3 bases, and the junction held 3 bases outside the gene matches. Germline lookup yields CDR1 SGHAT and CDR2 FQDESV (reference sequence).

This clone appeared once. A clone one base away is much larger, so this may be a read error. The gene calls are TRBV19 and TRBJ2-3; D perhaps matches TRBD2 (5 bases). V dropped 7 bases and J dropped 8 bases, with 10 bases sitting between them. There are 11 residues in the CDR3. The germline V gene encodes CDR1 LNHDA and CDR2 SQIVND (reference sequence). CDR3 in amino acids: CASIERSTQYF. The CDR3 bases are TGTGCCAGTATAGAGCGGTCTACGCAGTATTTT.

The CDR3 DNA reads TGTGCCAGCAGCTTACTTGCGGGAGGGCCTCATGAGCAGTTCTTC. This codes for CASSLLAGGPHEQFF. This chain links TRBV7-3 with TRBJ2-1; TRBD2 agrees at 9 bases. The trim removed 2 bases at V and 8 bases at J, leaving 7 bases unmatched. The CDR3 extends over 15 amino acids. Germline loops: CDR1 SGHTA, CDR2 FQGTGA.